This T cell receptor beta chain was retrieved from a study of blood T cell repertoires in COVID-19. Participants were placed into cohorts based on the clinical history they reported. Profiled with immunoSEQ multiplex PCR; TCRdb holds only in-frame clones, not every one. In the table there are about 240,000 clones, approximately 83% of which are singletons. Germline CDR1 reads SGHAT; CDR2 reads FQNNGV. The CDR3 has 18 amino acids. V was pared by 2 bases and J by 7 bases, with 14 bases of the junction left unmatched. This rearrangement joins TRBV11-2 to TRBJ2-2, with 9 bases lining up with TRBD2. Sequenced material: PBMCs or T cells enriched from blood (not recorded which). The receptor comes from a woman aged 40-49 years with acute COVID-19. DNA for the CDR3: TGTGCCAGCAGCTTACTCTTTATGCGGGAGGGCGGGAACGGGGAGCTGTTTTTT. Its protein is CASSLLFMREGGNGELFF.